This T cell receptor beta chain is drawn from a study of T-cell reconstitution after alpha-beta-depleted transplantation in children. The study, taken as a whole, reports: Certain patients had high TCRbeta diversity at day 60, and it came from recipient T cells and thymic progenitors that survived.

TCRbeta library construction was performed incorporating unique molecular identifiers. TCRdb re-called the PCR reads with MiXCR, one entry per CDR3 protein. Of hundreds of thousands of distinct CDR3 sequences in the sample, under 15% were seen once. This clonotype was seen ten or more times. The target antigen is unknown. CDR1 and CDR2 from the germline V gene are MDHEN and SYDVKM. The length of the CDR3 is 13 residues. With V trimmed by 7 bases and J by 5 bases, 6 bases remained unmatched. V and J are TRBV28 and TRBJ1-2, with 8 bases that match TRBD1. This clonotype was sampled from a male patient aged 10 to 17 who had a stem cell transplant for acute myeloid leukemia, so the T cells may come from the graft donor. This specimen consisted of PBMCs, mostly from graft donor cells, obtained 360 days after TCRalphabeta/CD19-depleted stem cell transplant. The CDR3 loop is CASTEDRDYGYTF. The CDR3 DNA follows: TGTGCCAGCACCGAGGACAGGGATTATGGCTACACCTTC.